The 23 T cell receptor beta chains given below trace back to one sample, sequenced in a study of early T cells in non-severe SARS-CoV-2 infection. A single record per CDR3 protein comes from TCRdb applying MiXCR to the 5' RACE reads. The data contain more than 60,000 distinct CDR3 sequences, about 13% of them singletons. The sequenced material came from whole blood. The receptors originated from an adult who was a healthcare worker with PCR-confirmed SARS-CoV-2 infection or an uninfected control (not recorded which).

The chain recombines TRBV11-2 with TRBJ2-2, with TRBD1 identical over 8 bases. The CDR3 runs to 16 residues. The V segment lost 5 bases and the J segment 9 bases; nucleotides outside the gene matches: 14. Germline CDR1 SGHAT, CDR2 FQNNGV. The CDR3 is CASSPTAGTGIWELFF. As DNA, the CDR3 is TGTGCCAGCAGCCCGACGGCCGGGACAGGAATATGGGAGCTGTTTTTT.

This clonotype was observed a handful of times. DNA for the CDR3: TGTGCCAGCAGTAAATTCTCACTTAACCAGGGAGGGTACTTTGGGACAGATACGCAGTATTTT. Protein sequence: CASSKFSLNQGGYFGTDTQYF. V gene TRBV2 combines with J gene TRBJ2-3; TRBD2 agrees at 7 bases. The junction had 26 bases not matched to a gene; V was cut back by 5 bases and J by 3 bases. Germline CDR1 and CDR2: SNHLY and FYNNEI. The CDR3 length is 21 residues.

There are many counts of this clonotype. The chain has TRBV4-2 and TRBJ2-2, with D possibly being TRBD2 (5 bases). Looked up from germline, CDR1 is LGHNA and CDR2 is YNFKEQ. V was trimmed by 0 bases and J by 6 bases, leaving 8 bases between them. The CDR3 covers 14 residues. DNA for the CDR3: TGTGCCAGCAGCCAAGATACTAGGTCCGGGGAGCTGTTTTTT. It codes for CASSQDTRSGELFF.

This clonotype has a handful of counts. The genes are TRBV6-2 or TRBV6-3 and TRBJ1-1, with 7 positions matching TRBD1. The length of the CDR3 is 14 residues. Germline CDR1 is MNHEY and CDR2 is SVGEGT. After removal of 7 bases from V and 0 bases from J, the junction contained 5 bases not matched to a gene. CDR3 in DNA: TGTGCCAGCACCGGACAGGTTTTGAACACTGAAGCTTTCTTT. Encoded protein: CASTGQVLNTEAFF.

A note on this clonotype: A read error may account for a junction end that differs from germline. This chain's CDR3 is CATAEAGANVLIF. The CDR3 DNA is TGTGCCACCGCCGAGGCTGGGGCCAACGTCCTGATTTTC. The chain couples TRBV24-1 to TRBJ2-6, with a weak D call TRBD1 (5 bases). The germline V gene encodes CDR1 KGHDR and CDR2 SFDVKD. The CDR3 is 13 residues long.

V gene TRBV6-6 combines with J gene TRBJ1-2, with a weak D call TRBD1 (6 bases). CDR1 is MNHNY and CDR2 is SVGAGI in the germline V gene (reference sequence). This CDR3 is 13 amino acids long. V shed 7 bases and J shed 3 bases, with 12 bases lying between them. CDR3 coding DNA: TGTGCCAGCAAAGGGACATCACACTATGGCTACACCTTC. It is translated as CASKGTSHYGYTF.

The V and J genes are TRBV5-1 and TRBJ2-7; D unclear. V lost 0 bases, J lost 4 bases, and 8 bases lay in between. CDR1 is SGHRS and CDR2 is YFSETQ in the germline V gene. The CDR3 length is 13 residues. Here the CDR3 DNA reads TGCGCCAGCAGCTTGGAAATCCGGTACGAGCAGTACTTC. Its protein is CASSLEIRYEQYF.

This clonotype was seen a handful of times. The rearrangement joins TRBV4-1 to TRBJ1-1; weak D call: TRBD1 (5 bases). V gave up 4 bases and J gave up 6 bases, with 18 bases separating them. The CDR3 runs to 15 residues. In germline, CDR1 is MGHRA, CDR2 YSYEKL. The CDR3 here is CASSPGGERVAEAFF. The CDR3 DNA reads as TGCGCCAGCAGCCCCGGGGGAGAGCGGGTTGCTGAAGCTTTCTTT.

This clonotype has a count of ten or more. The gene calls are TRBV7-6 and TRBJ2-1, with D perhaps assigned TRBD1 or TRBD2 (5 bases each). This CDR3 contains 16 residues. CDR1 is SGHVS and CDR2 is FNYEAQ in the germline V gene. Deletions cut 6 bases from V and 4 bases from J, with 19 bases between. In DNA, the CDR3 is TGTGCCAGCAGTCGGGATGGGCAGGGCCTTTACAATGAGCAGTTCTTC. Translating it yields CASSRDGQGLYNEQFF.

This clonotype was recorded many times. The chain employs TRBV20-1 and TRBJ2-2, with TRBD2 identical over 10 bases. The CDR3 is 15 residues long. In germline, CDR1 is DFQATT, CDR2 SNEGSKA (reference sequence). Unmatched junction bases numbered 8, after V lost 6 bases and J lost 4 bases. CDR3 amino acids: CSAPHSGRPTGELFF. The CDR3 DNA follows: TGCAGTGCCCCCCATAGCGGGAGGCCCACCGGGGAGCTGTTTTTT.

The chain is built from TRBV5-1 and TRBJ2-3; tentatively, D is TRBD2 (5 bases). The CDR3 runs 17 residues. CDR1 SGHRS and CDR2 YFSETQ come from the germline V gene. V dropped 4 bases and J dropped 0 bases, with 18 bases sitting between them. Here the CDR3 DNA reads TGCGCCAGCAGCCGGGATTTATCCTTTTCGAGCACAGATACGCAGTATTTT. Amino acid sequence: CASSRDLSFSSTDTQYF.

In this sample, this clonotype turned up a few times. This rearrangement joins TRBV5-4 to TRBJ1-6; 8 bases line up with TRBD1. V gave up 3 bases and J gave up 6 bases; unmatched junction bases: 5. CDR1 SGHNT and CDR2 YYREEE come from the germline V gene (reference sequence). This CDR3 contains 15 residues. The CDR3 DNA reads as TGTGCCAGCAGCTCTGGACAGGGAGTTAATTCACCCCTCCACTTT. As protein: CASSSGQGVNSPLHF.

Ten or more counts support this clonotype. V usage is TRBV2 and J usage is TRBJ1-1, with TRBD1 matching over 8 bases. CDR3 length: 14 amino acids. Germline trimming cut 4 bases from V and 7 bases from J; bases unmatched to any gene: 8. Germline loops: CDR1 SNHLY, CDR2 FYNNEI. The CDR3 coding sequence is TGTGCCAGCAGTGGTGCAGGGGGCGTATTTGAAGCTTTCTTT. This encodes CASSGAGGVFEAFF.

The chain's CDR3 is CASRSTGELFF. The DNA of the CDR3 is TGTGCCAGCAGATCAACCGGGGAGCTGTTTTTT. The chain recombines TRBV12-3 or TRBV12-4 with TRBJ2-2; D uncertain. CDR3 length: 11 residues. V was clipped by 6 bases and J by 5 bases, with 4 bases between them.

This clonotype was picked up many times. J is TRBJ2-7 and V is TRBV7-9; weak D call: TRBD1 (5 bases). The CDR3 is 14 residues long. Germline lookup yields CDR1 SEHNR and CDR2 FQNEAQ (reference sequence). The V end was cut by 11 bases, the J end by 2 bases, with 19 bases between. The CDR3 loop is CAGEPQGSPYEQYF. The CDR3 region has the DNA TGTGCCGGGGAACCGCAGGGAAGCCCCTACGAGCAGTACTTC.

This CDR3 reads CASSTGRWVSGNTIYF. The CDR3 nucleotides read TGTGCCAGCAGTACGGGACGGTGGGTCTCTGGAAACACCATATATTTT. The genes are TRBV2 and TRBJ1-3, with a tentative D call TRBD1 (5 bases). V was clipped by 5 bases and J by 0 bases, with 14 bases between them. This CDR3 contains 16 residues. CDR1 and CDR2 (germline): SNHLY, FYNNEI.

The chain uses TRBV15 and TRBJ1-5; the D is unclear. The CDR3 consists of 15 residues. Germline CDR1 is LNHNV and CDR2 is YYDKDF (reference sequence). The germline V and J ends were trimmed by 0 bases and 1 base, with 7 bases remaining between them. The CDR3 protein is CATSRDVNSNQPQHF. The CDR3 DNA reads TGTGCCACCAGCAGAGATGTGAACAGCAATCAGCCCCAGCATTTT.

The chain carries TRBV6-2 or TRBV6-3 and TRBJ1-2; D is possibly TRBD1 (6 bases). Germline V gene sequence: CDR1 MNHEY, CDR2 SVGEGT. The CDR3 is 15 amino acids. The ends were cut back, 6 bases at V and 4 bases at J, with 18 bases in the middle. In DNA form, the CDR3 reads TGTGCCAGCAGCCCCTGGAGGGACAAGAGCTATGGCTACACCTTC. It is translated as CASSPWRDKSYGYTF.

In its sample, this clonotype was seen a few times. This chain links TRBV7-2 with TRBJ2-5; no clear D gene. The V end was cut by 5 bases, the J end by 4 bases, with 11 bases between. CDR3 length equals 13 residues. Germline CDR1 reads SGHTA; CDR2 reads FQGNSA. CDR3 nucleotide sequence: TGTGCCAGCAGCCCCCGGATGAGAGAGACCCAGTACTTC. Residues: CASSPRMRETQYF.

This sequence joins TRBV10-2 and TRBJ2-7, with a weak D call TRBD1 (5 bases). Germline V lookup: CDR1 WSHSY, CDR2 SAAADI. CDR3 length: 12 residues. Trimming took off 2 bases at V and 6 bases at J, with 8 bases between the two ends. CDR3 coding DNA: TGCGCCAGCAGTGAGGACAGTTTCGAGCAGTACTTC. It specifies CASSEDSFEQYF.

The chain recombines TRBV3-1 with TRBJ2-7; no clear D gene. V shed 0 bases and J shed 5 bases, with 8 bases lying between them. The CDR3 contains 13 residues. Per the germline V gene, CDR1 is LGHDT and CDR2 is YNNKEL (reference sequence). CDR3 coding DNA: TGTGCCAGCAGCCAAGAAGGGTGGGACGAGCAGTACTTC. It is translated as CASSQEGWDEQYF.

This clonotype turned up a few times. The chain links TRBV11-2 to TRBJ2-6; possibly TRBD1 for D (6 bases). Germline values: CDR1 SGHAT, CDR2 FQNNGV. With 2 bases removed from V and 0 bases from J, the gap between germline ends came to 20 bases. The CDR3 extends over 20 amino acids. This CDR3 is CASSLNIPGHQSSGANVLTF. DNA of the CDR3: TGTGCCAGCAGCTTAAATATCCCGGGACACCAGAGCTCTGGGGCCAACGTCCTGACTTTC. The complete variable domain, with remaining parts taken from reference TRBV11-2 and TRBJ2-6, reads EAGVAQSPRYKIIEKRQSVAFWCNPISGHATLYWYQQILGQGPKLLIQFQNNGVVDDSQLPKDRFSAERLKGVDSTLKIQPAKLEDSAVYLCASSLNIPGHQSSGANVLTFGAGSRLTVL.

This clonotype was recorded a few times. The chain employs TRBV18 and TRBJ2-7; 9 bases fit TRBD1. Trimming took 5 bases from V and 0 from J; bases not matched to a gene: 5. Looked up from germline, CDR1 is KGHSH and CDR2 is LQKENI. The CDR3 totals 15 residues. The CDR3 DNA follows: TGTGCCAGCTCAGGTGGGACAGGGCCCTCCTACGAGCAGTACTTC. It specifies CASSGGTGPSYEQYF.